Below are 16 T cell receptor beta chains sequenced from a single sample in a study of vaccination effects on CD4 cells after COVID-19. In the ViraFEST assay, antigen-specific CD4+ clonotypes were identified by expansion after peptide-pool stimulation. At the end of 10 days of culture, CD4+ T cells were isolated. According to PCR results, the person was infected with SARS-CoV-2 between March and December 2020. The antigens of these receptors remain unknown. Repertoires were generated with immunoSEQ multiplex PCR, while TCRdb's copy carries only in-frame clones and drops some. In the table there are 20,000 to 25,000 clones, roughly four fifths of which are singletons. The sample was CD4+ T cells from PBMCs cultured with a peptide pool, taken before COVID-19 vaccination. The receptors come from a human donor who had a prior SARS-CoV-2 infection.

V is TRBV10-3 and J is TRBJ2-3; D perhaps matches TRBD1 (5 bases). The V gene lost 6 bases and the J gene lost 1 base, with 8 bases spanning the gap. CDR3 length: 13 residues. Per germline, CDR1 ENHRY and CDR2 SYGVKD. CDR3 sequence (DNA): TGTGCCATCAGGGCCAGGGGCACAGATACGCAGTATTTT. It is translated as CAIRARGTDTQYF.

The chain carries TRBV3-1 (or the pseudogene TRBV3-2) and TRBJ1-2, with TRBD1 matching 8 bases. Germline values: CDR1 LGHDT, CDR2 YNNKEL (reference sequence). This CDR3 region has 14 residues. V lost 4 bases to trimming and J lost 4 bases; unmatched junction nucleotides: 5. CDR3 amino acids: CASSRLTGGYGYTF. The CDR3 DNA sequence: TGTGCCAGCAGCCGCCTTACAGGGGGCTATGGCTACACCTTC.

The CDR3 region has the DNA TGCGCCAGCAGCCCCTGGACTAGCCAACCACAAAACAATGAGCAGTTCTTC. Its translation: CASSPWTSQPQNNEQFF. This chain links TRBV5-1 with TRBJ2-1; 8 bases fit TRBD2. V shed 4 bases, J shed 5 bases, and the junction held 14 bases outside the gene matches. This CDR3 comprises 17 residues. Germline lookup yields CDR1 SGHRS and CDR2 YFSETQ.

This rearrangement joins TRBV18 to TRBJ2-2; no clear D. V was shortened by 6 bases and J by 4 bases, with 12 bases between the two germline ends. The CDR3 loop spans 14 amino acids. Germline V gene lookup returns CDR1 KGHSH and CDR2 LQKENI. In DNA, the CDR3 is TGTGCCAGCTCTCCCGGCGTTGGCACCGGGGAGCTGTTTTTT. Residues: CASSPGVGTGELFF.

The chain employs TRBV27 and TRBJ1-1, with 7 bases fitting TRBD1. V trimming: 4 bases; J trimming: 6 bases; junction bases outside the gene matches: 20. In germline, CDR1 is MNHEY, CDR2 SMNVEV (reference sequence). The CDR3 covers 18 residues. The CDR3 loop reads CASSSNQINYRGPPEAFF. The CDR3 DNA reads TGTGCCAGCAGTTCGAACCAGATCAATTACAGGGGCCCACCTGAAGCTTTCTTT.

This chain connects TRBV3-1 (or the pseudogene TRBV3-2) to TRBJ2-1; TRBD2 agrees at 8 bases. Germline V lookup: CDR1 LGHDT, CDR2 YNNKEL (reference sequence). The CDR3 covers 15 residues. After removal of 4 bases from V and 4 bases from J, the junction contained 6 bases not matched to a gene. This CDR3 reads CASSLLAGVYNEQFF. Here the CDR3 DNA reads TGTGCCAGCAGCCTCCTAGCGGGTGTTTACAATGAGCAGTTCTTC.

The rearrangement joins TRBV7-9 to TRBJ2-2; D is ambiguous. The germline V and J ends were trimmed by 1 base and 1 base, with 4 bases remaining between them. Germline V gene data show CDR1 as SEHNR and CDR2 as FQNEAQ (reference sequence). This CDR3 spans 14 amino acids. CDR3 residues: CASSLGQNTGELFF. DNA of the CDR3: TGTGCCAGCAGCTTAGGACAGAACACCGGGGAGCTGTTTTTT.

The J gene is TRBJ1-5, the V gene TRBV15; 8 bases are a match to TRBD1. The CDR3 consists of 14 residues. With 1 base clipped from V and 6 bases from J, the junction kept 2 bases outside the gene matches. In germline, CDR1 is LNHNV, CDR2 YYDKDF (reference sequence). The CDR3 nucleotides read TGTGCCACCAGCAGAGGGACAGGGCCTCAGCCCCAGCATTTT. It is translated as CATSRGTGPQPQHF.

A few counts support this clone. The chain joins TRBV7-2 to TRBJ2-7; TRBD2 matches 9 bases. Germline CDR1 reads SGHTA; CDR2 reads FQGNSA. CDR3 length equals 16 residues. Trimming cost V 0 bases and J 3 bases; bases outside gene matches: 6. The chain's CDR3 is CASSLAGSGGIYEQYF. The CDR3 DNA follows: TGTGCCAGCAGCTTAGCGGGTAGCGGGGGAATCTACGAGCAGTACTTC.

Only one count was recorded for this clone. This chain uses TRBV9 with TRBJ1-6; 7 nucleotides align to TRBD1. From germline, CDR1 is SGDLS and CDR2 YYNGEE. J lost 6 bases, V lost 4 bases, and 10 bases had no gene match. The CDR3 sequence is 16 residues long. Here the CDR3 DNA reads TGTGCCAGCAGCTCTCAGGGGGAGGGGACTAATTCACCCCTCCACTTT. It is translated as CASSSQGEGTNSPLHF.

The rearrangement uses TRBV7-6 and TRBJ2-3; maybe TRBD2 (6 bases). The V gene's germline CDR1 is SGHVS and CDR2 FNYEAQ. The CDR3 spans 17 residues. The V and J ends lost 0 bases and 2 bases respectively, with 15 bases between them. CDR3 nucleotide sequence: TGTGCCAGCAGCTTAGCGGTTGATCGGGAGCACACAGATACGCAGTATTTT. Its protein product is CASSLAVDREHTDTQYF.

The V and J genes are TRBV13 and TRBJ2-3; D might be TRBD2 (5 bases). Trimming removed 3 bases from V and 2 bases from J, with 12 bases in between. CDR3 length equals 15 residues. Germline values: CDR1 PRHDT, CDR2 FYEKMQ (reference sequence). The CDR3 coding sequence is TGTGCCAGCAGCTTTACTAGGACGTCCACAGATACGCAGTATTTT. This encodes CASSFTRTSTDTQYF.

The chain couples TRBV12-3 or TRBV12-4 to TRBJ2-1; 7 nucleotides match TRBD1. The V segment lost 5 bases and the J segment 10 bases; nucleotides outside the gene matches: 8. This CDR3 is 13 amino acids long. CDR3 residues: CASSPRTGGEQFF. The CDR3 DNA follows: TGTGCCAGCAGTCCTCGGACAGGCGGGGAGCAGTTCTTC.

This clone was found a few times. The rearrangement joins TRBV28 to TRBJ2-1; 8 positions match TRBD1. The V and J ends lost 1 base and 6 bases, in that order; junction bases with no gene match: 8. Germline V gives CDR1 MDHEN, CDR2 SYDVKM. The CDR3 spans 16 residues. This CDR3 is CASSLSWQGASNEQFF. CDR3 in DNA: TGTGCCAGCAGTTTATCTTGGCAGGGGGCTAGCAATGAGCAGTTCTTC.

This chain connects TRBV7-2 to TRBJ2-7; the D gene could be TRBD1 or TRBD2 (5 bases each). Germline assignment: CDR1 SGHTA and CDR2 FQGNSA. Trimming took off 3 bases at V and 3 bases at J, with 24 bases between the two ends. This CDR3 contains 18 residues. CDR3 amino acids: CASSFRSRDRDQDYEQYF. CDR3 DNA sequence: TGTGCCAGCAGCTTTCGAAGTCGGGACCGGGACCAGGACTACGAGCAGTACTTC.

This clone was counted between two and nine times. The rearrangement joins TRBV2 to TRBJ2-7, with 12 bases aligning to TRBD2. Germline-derived CDR1 and CDR2 are SNHLY and FYNNEI. J gave up 7 bases and V 7 bases, and 11 bases lay outside the gene matches. The CDR3 has 15 amino acids. CDR3 nucleotide sequence: TGTGCCAGCACCACTAGCGGGGGGCTTGTGGGGGAGCAGTACTTC. As protein: CASTTSGGLVGEQYF.